These T cell receptor beta chains were read from a single sample in a study of shared clonotypes between healthy human individuals. The data were produced by immunoSEQ multiplex PCR, yet TCRdb's version contains in-frame clones alone and is incomplete. The sample yields around 700,000 clones, about 91% seen once. Specimen: naive CD8+ T cells sorted from blood. These receptors originate from a man aged 25-45 years in good health. Each CDR3 is given with its conserved first and last residue. Rows give clone size only sometimes, using once, few, many, or a class for an expanded clone.

size | V | CDR3
once | TRBV5-6 | CASRAGREVNFQETQYF
- | TRBV7-9 | CASSIPGLAGVADTQYF
- | TRBV11-2 | CASSALLNNEQFF
once | TRBV5-6 | CASTKDRVLNFNTEAFF
- | TRBV28 | CASSLLAGVYNEQFF
- | TRBV4-2 | CASSQVEGRNQPQHF
- | TRBV9 | CASSVARTSGSYEQYF
- | TRBV7-9 | CASSLGGGGLYGYTF
- | TRBV6-5 | CASSSLAGGGTDTQYF
- | TRBV30 | CAWTAGQGTDTQYF
- | TRBV28 | CASSFFSGRGGATDTQYF
- | TRBV28 | CASSLRPLGNYEQYF
- | TRBV27 | CASGLPGRPQFF
- | TRBV30 | CAWSSTFYEQYF
- | TRBV28 | CASSLTSTSTDTQYF
- | TRBV7-9 | CASSLGRRTNSYEQYF
- | TRBV29-1 | CSVLLTGQIDEQYF
- | TRBV7-9 | CASSLRQEPYEQYF
- | TRBV5-5 | CASSLGRAPYNEQFF
- | TRBV7-9 | CASSFRTIEQFF
- | TRBV30 | CAWSEGRGLEKLFF
- | TRBV4-1 | CASSHRSGSNGELFF
- | TRBV28 | CASSFLPNTGELFF
- | TRBV11-1 | CASSLGPSINEQYF
- | TRBV27 | CASSLSLGDNEQFF
- | TRBV7-7 | CASSGGQDETQYF
once | TRBV11-2 | CASSPRPDPGEKLFF
- | TRBV4-1 | CASSQDLGTTYSYNEQFF
- | TRBV19 | CASSGTSEYNEQFF
- | TRBV4-3 | CASSQDQRGTEAFF
- | TRBV15 | CATSRTDTQYF
- | TRBV6-1 | CASSSGDSYEQYF